Shown below are 32 T cell receptor beta chains from a single sample sequenced in a study of T cell changes during pregnancy in multiple sclerosis. Data came from immunoSEQ multiplex PCR; TCRdb stores just in-frame clones and leaves some out. The sample lists approximately 28,000 clones, 92% seen once, with 4.8% in the top ten. Specimen: peripheral blood, collected in the first trimester of pregnancy. The origin of the receptors is a female donor in good health, enrolled as a control in a pregnancy study.

The V gene is TRBV9, the J gene TRBJ2-2, with TRBD2 matching 8 bases. This CDR3 has 16 amino acids. Germline-derived CDR1 and CDR2 are SGDLS and YYNGEE. The V gene end was trimmed by 3 bases and the J gene end by 2 bases; junction bases not matched to a gene: 6. CDR3 sequence (DNA): TGTGCCAGCAGCGAGAGCGGGGGCTATAACACCGGGGAGCTGTTTTTT. Residues: CASSESGGYNTGELFF.

This chain links TRBV6-5 with TRBJ1-1, with a weak D call TRBD1 (5 bases). CDR3 size: 14 residues. Germline-derived CDR1 and CDR2 are MNHEY and SVGAGI. V was pared by 8 bases and J by 0 bases, with 13 bases between. The CDR3 protein is CASRPKGLNTEAFF. CDR3 in DNA: TGTGCCAGCCGACCAAAGGGGCTGAACACTGAAGCTTTCTTT.

CDR3 loop: CASSYGLAGGWTNEQFF. The CDR3 DNA sequence: TGCGCCAGCAGCTACGGACTAGCGGGAGGGTGGACCAATGAGCAGTTCTTC. The chain is built from TRBV5-1 and TRBJ2-1; 15 nucleotides align to TRBD2. Unmatched junction bases numbered 7, after V lost 3 bases and J lost 6 bases. From germline, CDR1 is SGHRS and CDR2 YFSETQ. The CDR3 totals 17 residues.

The chain couples TRBV5-1 to TRBJ2-2; 9 positions match TRBD1. Germline CDR1 and CDR2: SGHRS and YFSETQ. Trimming removed 0 bases from V and 6 bases from J; junction bases left unmatched: 6. This CDR3 comprises 16 residues. This CDR3 reads CASSLAGDRVSGELFF. The CDR3 nucleotides are TGCGCCAGCAGCTTGGCCGGGGACAGGGTATCCGGGGAGCTGTTTTTT.

The rearrangement joins TRBV29-1 to TRBJ2-1; TRBD1 agrees at 7 bases. The CDR3 sequence is 14 residues long. The V gene's germline CDR1 is SQVTM and CDR2 ANQGSEA. The V gene end was trimmed by 7 bases and the J gene end by 3 bases; junction bases not matched to a gene: 9. The CDR3: CSAVEGGLYNEQFF. The CDR3 DNA sequence: TGCAGCGCCGTCGAAGGGGGCCTCTACAATGAGCAGTTCTTC.

This clone was found once. The chain combines TRBV11-2 with TRBJ2-7; D perhaps matches TRBD1 (5 bases). CDR1 SGHAT and CDR2 FQNNGV come from the germline V gene. Trimming took 1 base from V and 3 from J, leaving 7 bases between them. The length of the CDR3 is 13 residues. This CDR3 reads CASSLVQGYEQYF. For the CDR3, the DNA is TGTGCCAGCAGCTTAGTGCAGGGCTACGAGCAGTACTTC.

This chain's CDR3 is CASRGGAFYEQYF. CDR3 coding DNA: TGTGCCAGCAGGGGCGGGGCGTTCTACGAGCAGTACTTC. The chain is built from TRBV6-5 and TRBJ2-7, with D maybe TRBD2 (6 bases). Germline assignment: CDR1 MNHEY and CDR2 SVGAGI. This CDR3 contains 13 residues. Trimming stripped 6 bases from V and 3 bases from J, with 12 bases between.

This clone is a singleton in its sample. CDR3 coding DNA: TGCGCCAGCAGCCCGAAGGGGGATCGGGGCACTGAAGCTTTCTTT. It codes for CASSPKGDRGTEAFF. J is TRBJ1-1 and V is TRBV5-1; D is perhaps TRBD1 (6 bases). The CDR3 has 15 amino acids. Germline lookup yields CDR1 SGHRS and CDR2 YFSETQ. V was clipped by 4 bases and J by 4 bases, with 17 bases between them.

The chain combines TRBV19 with TRBJ1-4; TRBD1 aligns across 10 bases. CDR3 length: 15 residues. Germline-derived CDR1 and CDR2 are LNHDA and SQIVND (reference sequence). The V and J ends lost 5 bases and 5 bases, in that order; junction bases with no gene match: 5. CDR3: CASSVPGQGNEKLFF. The CDR3 bases are TGTGCCAGTAGTGTACCGGGACAGGGGAATGAAAAACTGTTTTTT.

The chain couples TRBV6-5 to TRBJ2-7; the D gene is possibly TRBD2 (6 bases). The germline V gene has CDR1 MNHEY and CDR2 SVGAGI. The V end lost 2 bases, the J end lost 6 bases, and 8 bases lay between the germline ends. The CDR3 loop spans 12 amino acids. The CDR3 here is CASSYRGGEQYF. CDR3 DNA: TGTGCCAGCAGTTACCGGGGAGGCGAGCAGTACTTC.

The chain carries TRBV7-6 and TRBJ1-5; tentative D call: TRBD1 (5 bases). CDR1 and CDR2 (germline): SGHVS, FNYEAQ. Trimming removed 2 bases at V and 0 bases at J, with 14 bases between. The CDR3 sequence is 17 residues long. CDR3 nucleotides: TGTGCCAGCAGCTTATCCGTGGGGCAGGGTAGCAATCAGCCCCAGCATTTT. Protein sequence: CASSLSVGQGSNQPQHF.

This chain links TRBV4-2 with TRBJ1-5; D remains unclear. The CDR3 spans 17 residues. Germline lookup yields CDR1 LGHNA and CDR2 YNFKEQ. V was cut by 0 bases and J by 12 bases, with 24 bases left in between. CDR3: CASSQDSTTALTLLQHF. DNA of the CDR3: TGTGCCAGCAGCCAAGATAGCACAACGGCCTTAACCCTCCTCCAGCATTTT.

The chain has TRBV5-1 and TRBJ2-5; maybe TRBD1 (6 bases). The V and J ends lost 0 bases and 4 bases respectively, with 13 bases between them. CDR3 length equals 15 residues. The V gene's germline CDR1 is SGHRS and CDR2 YFSETQ. The CDR3 DNA is TGCGCCAGCAGCTTGGCGGGGACATCCCTAGAGACCCAGTACTTC. Translated, it gives CASSLAGTSLETQYF.

V and J are TRBV2 and TRBJ2-5, with a possible D match to TRBD2 (5 bases). There are 15 residues in the CDR3. The germline CDR1 and CDR2 sequences are SNHLY and FYNNEI. Trimming shortened V by 1 base and J by 5 bases, and 14 bases separated the two germline ends. The CDR3 reads CASSEGPGIVETQYF. CDR3 sequence (DNA): TGTGCCAGCAGTGAAGGTCCGGGGATTGTGGAGACCCAGTACTTC. The whole variable domain, filled in from reference TRBV2 and TRBJ2-5, reads EPEVTQTPSHQVTQMGQEVILRCVPISNHLYFYWYRQILGQKVEFLVSFYNNEISEKSEIFDDQFSVERPDGSNFTLKIRSTKLEDSAMYFCASSEGPGIVETQYFGPGTRLLVL.

The J gene is TRBJ2-4, the V gene TRBV2; 7 bases agree with TRBD2. The CDR3 loop spans 20 amino acids. Germline V gene data show CDR1 as SNHLY and CDR2 as FYNNEI. V lost 4 bases and J lost 0; bases outside the gene matches: 18. The CDR3 here is CASSAGRRGGVDLAKNIQYF. CDR3 sequence (DNA): TGTGCCAGCAGTGCCGGGAGGCGGGGAGGGGTCGACCTAGCCAAAAACATTCAGTACTTC.

The V call is TRBV19, the J call TRBJ2-3, with 7 positions matching TRBD2. The CDR3 totals 17 residues. V was pared by 0 bases and J by 5 bases, with 11 bases of the junction left unmatched. The germline gives CDR1 LNHDA, CDR2 SQIVND (reference sequence). CDR3 DNA: TGTGCCAGTAGTATAGATCGTCTAGCGGACGAGGGAGATACGCAGTATTTT. It codes for CASSIDRLADEGDTQYF.

This clone appeared a few times. The V gene is TRBV7-9, the J gene TRBJ1-2; weak D call: TRBD1 (5 bases). The CDR3 totals 13 residues. In germline, CDR1 is SEHNR, CDR2 FQNEAQ (reference sequence). Trimming cost V 3 bases and J 8 bases, with 13 bases left between them. In nucleotides, the CDR3 is TGTGCCAGCAGCTTGTCGGGGGACGTCGGCTACACCTTC. It encodes CASSLSGDVGYTF.

CDR3 amino acids: CASSQVVGSGTGELFF. CDR3 in DNA: TGCGCCAGCAGCCAAGTGGTCGGGTCGGGCACCGGGGAGCTGTTTTTT. The genes are TRBV4-3 and TRBJ2-2; D uncertain. The germline V gene encodes CDR1 LGHNA and CDR2 YSLEER. The CDR3 contains 16 residues. Between the trimmed V and J ends, which lost 1 base and 4 bases, there was a span of 13 bases.

The chain is built from TRBV19 and TRBJ2-1, with D possibly matching TRBD1 (6 bases). The CDR3 runs 14 residues. Trimming stripped 6 bases from V and 0 bases from J, with 9 bases between. Germline assignment: CDR1 LNHDA and CDR2 SQIVND (reference sequence). As DNA, the CDR3 is TGTGCCAGTAGGACAGGCAGCTCCTACAATGAGCAGTTCTTC. It yields the protein CASRTGSSYNEQFF.

V is TRBV11-3 and J is TRBJ2-2; 7 bases align to TRBD2. CDR3 size: 16 residues. The V and J ends lost 4 bases and 6 bases, in that order; junction bases with no gene match: 11. The V gene's germline CDR1 is SGHNT and CDR2 YENEEA. DNA for the CDR3: TGTGCCAGCAGCTCCAGCGGGGAGAGACTTTCCGGGGAGCTGTTTTTT. Translation: CASSSSGERLSGELFF.

The chain links TRBV10-3 to TRBJ2-7; D is perhaps TRBD2 (6 bases). There are 13 residues in the CDR3. CDR1 is ENHRY and CDR2 is SYGVKD in the germline V gene. Trimming stripped 3 bases from V and 5 bases from J, with 11 bases between. CDR3: CAISDGGPHEQYF. The DNA of the CDR3 is TGTGCCATCAGTGACGGGGGTCCGCACGAGCAGTACTTC.

The V and J genes are TRBV14 and TRBJ1-1; D is unresolved. CDR1 and CDR2 from the germline V gene are SGHDN and FVKESK. This CDR3 is built from 14 residues. V lost 0 bases to trimming and J lost 6 bases, with 11 bases between them. CDR3 amino acids: CASSQDLYTPEAFF. As DNA, the CDR3 is TGTGCCAGCAGCCAAGATCTTTATACTCCTGAAGCTTTCTTT.

CDR3 sequence (DNA): TGTGCCAGCAGCTTAGTGACAGGGGACACCGGGGAGCTGTTTTTT. It yields the protein CASSLVTGDTGELFF. The rearrangement joins TRBV7-6 to TRBJ2-2; 8 nucleotides line up with TRBD1. This CDR3 is 15 amino acids long. CDR1 and CDR2 (germline): SGHVS, FNYEAQ. V lost 1 base and J lost 3; bases outside the gene matches: 1.

This sequence joins TRBV21-1 and TRBJ2-7; TRBD2 was called by the table and not checked on the DNA. TRBV21-1 is a recognized pseudogene. The CDR3 contains 14 residues. The CDR3 loop is CASRSKVSGNEQYF. Here the CDR3 DNA reads TGTGCCAGCCGCTCAAAGGTTTCGGGGAACGAGCAGTACTTC.

The CDR3 spells CASSLAAGSKYEQYF. CDR3 DNA: TGTGCCAGCAGCTTAGCCGCGGGATCAAAGTACGAGCAGTACTTC. The chain has TRBV7-8 and TRBJ2-7; a possible D gene is TRBD2 (6 bases). Trimming took off 0 bases at V and 4 bases at J, with 13 bases between the two ends. The CDR3 consists of 15 residues. The V gene's germline CDR1 is SGHVS and CDR2 FQNEAQ.

This rearrangement joins TRBV27 to TRBJ1-5; D remains unclear. V lost 2 bases to trimming and J lost 0 bases, with 2 bases between them. CDR1 is MNHEY and CDR2 is SMNVEV in the germline V gene (reference sequence). This CDR3 has 13 residues. CDR3 residues: CASSLHSNQPQHF. The CDR3 nucleotides read TGTGCCAGCAGTTTACATAGCAATCAGCCCCAGCATTTT.

The chain uses TRBV5-4 and TRBJ2-5; TRBD1 aligns across 9 bases. Germline V lookup: CDR1 SGHNT, CDR2 YYREEE (reference sequence). This CDR3 has 15 amino acids. The J segment lost 5 bases and the V segment lost 3 bases, leaving 8 bases of the junction unmatched. The CDR3 loop is CASSYNRGRGETQYF. In DNA form, the CDR3 reads TGTGCCAGCAGCTATAACAGGGGGCGCGGGGAGACCCAGTACTTC.

This rearrangement joins TRBV5-1 to TRBJ1-2; maybe TRBD1 (6 bases). Trimming removed 4 bases from V and 6 bases from J, with 22 bases in between. Germline values: CDR1 SGHRS, CDR2 YFSETQ. The CDR3 length is 16 residues. CDR3: CASSTQFGGQKNGYTF. The CDR3 DNA sequence: TGCGCCAGCAGCACCCAATTCGGGGGGCAGAAGAATGGCTACACCTTC.

V is TRBV7-9 and J is TRBJ2-1; the match to TRBD2 covers 12 bases. The junction had 7 bases not matched to a gene; V was cut back by 5 bases and J by 5 bases. The CDR3 is 16 residues long. Germline V gene lookup returns CDR1 SEHNR and CDR2 FQNEAQ (reference sequence). The DNA of the CDR3 is TGTGCCAGCAGCGCGCTAGCGGGAGGGCCCGACAATGAGCAGTTCTTC. As protein: CASSALAGGPDNEQFF.

The rearrangement links TRBV30 to TRBJ2-2, with D unclear. This CDR3 comprises 13 residues. CDR1 and CDR2 (germline): GTSNPN, SVGIG (reference sequence). Trimming pared 7 bases from V and 6 bases from J, leaving 15 bases between. CDR3 DNA: TGTGCCTTAAGACATCTCGCCGCCGGGGAGCTGTTTTTT. Translation gives CALRHLAAGELFF.

The V gene is TRBV19, the J gene TRBJ1-1; no clear D gene. The V end was cut by 4 bases, the J end by 6 bases, with 18 bases between. This CDR3 has 15 amino acids. Germline CDR1 is LNHDA and CDR2 is SQIVND (reference sequence). CDR3 sequence reads: CASSKAPGQSPEAFF. The DNA for the CDR3 is TGTGCCAGTAGTAAAGCCCCTGGGCAGAGCCCTGAAGCTTTCTTT.

The gene calls are TRBV9 and TRBJ2-1; 9 bases align to TRBD2. Germline assignment: CDR1 SGDLS and CDR2 YYNGEE. Trimming at V came to 4 bases and at J to 7 bases, leaving 15 bases not matched to a gene. The length of the CDR3 is 17 residues. The DNA for the CDR3 is TGTGCCAGCAGCCCCAGGGAATTCAGCGGGGGGAGGAATGAGCAGTTCTTC. This translates into CASSPREFSGGRNEQFF.